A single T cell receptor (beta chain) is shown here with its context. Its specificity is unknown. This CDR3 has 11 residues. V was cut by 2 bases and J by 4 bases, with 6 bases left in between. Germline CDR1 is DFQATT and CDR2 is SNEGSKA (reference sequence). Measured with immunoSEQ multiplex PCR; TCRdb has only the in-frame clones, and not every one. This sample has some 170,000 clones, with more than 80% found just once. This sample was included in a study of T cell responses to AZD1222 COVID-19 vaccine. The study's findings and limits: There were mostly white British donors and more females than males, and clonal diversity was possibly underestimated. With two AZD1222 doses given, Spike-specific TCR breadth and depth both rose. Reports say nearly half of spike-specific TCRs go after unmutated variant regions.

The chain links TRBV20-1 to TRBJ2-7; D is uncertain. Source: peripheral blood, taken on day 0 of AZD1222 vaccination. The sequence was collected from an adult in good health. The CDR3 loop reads CSARLVYEQYF. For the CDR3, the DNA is TGCAGTGCTAGATTGGTTTACGAGCAGTACTTC.